What follows describes a single T cell receptor (beta chain). Patients between 18 and 65 years old had hyperthyroidism, newly diagnosed and lasting under 2 months. Those patients with uncontrolled infection, other autoimmune disease, pregnancy or lactation were excluded. The sample is drawn from a study of T cells in Graves' hyperthyroidism and ophthalmopathy. CDR1 and CDR2 (germline): SGHTA, FQGNSA. V lost 0 bases and J 0 bases, leaving 5 bases between the germline ends. The CDR3 covers 14 residues. The TCR beta CDR3 regions underwent amplification using RNA transcripts as the source. TCR CDR3 regions were first amplified by RT-PCR with HTBI primers. TCRdb re-derived calls from the multiplex PCR reads in MiXCR, one entry per CDR3 protein. The sample has approximately 480,000 distinct CDR3 sequences, less than 25% seen once; the top ten hold around 27%.

V gene TRBV7-2 combines with J gene TRBJ1-2; the D is unclear. The sequence came from a young man with Graves' hyperthyroidism. Sequenced sample: blood. In DNA form, the CDR3 reads TGTGCCAGCAGCTTAGCTTCGGCTAACTATGGCTACACCTTC. Translation gives CASSLASANYGYTF. Complete variable domain (other parts from reference TRBV7-2 and TRBJ1-2): GAGVSQSPSNKVTEKGKDVELRCDPISGHTALYWYRQSLGQGLEFLIYFQGNSAPDKSGLPSDRFSAERTGGSVSTLTIQRTQQEDSAVYLCASSLASANYGYTFGSGTRLTVV.